The clone carrying this T cell receptor (beta chain) was seen at least ten times. The data are from a study of blood T cell repertoires in COVID-19. About the study: The United States, Italy and Spain provided the acute and convalescent COVID-19 samples. The analysed material was cDNA or gDNA that came from T cells, B-cell-depleted T cells, or PBMCs.

Original processing notes: Reference gene primers were amplified, and this amplification served to estimate nucleated cell counts. Clones were sequenced by immunoSEQ multiplex PCR, and TCRdb holds only the in-frame ones, with some missing. V and J calls and clone size are given by that table; D and trimming were obtained from the DNA. The sample holds approximately 220,000 clones; over 75% are singletons and the top ten take around 4.5%. This CDR3 has 15 residues. CDR1 and CDR2 from the germline V gene are SGHRS and YFSETQ. The V and J ends lost 1 base and 7 bases respectively, with 18 bases between them.

The receptor comes from a man between 45 and 60 years old with acute or convalescent COVID-19. The sample comprised peripheral blood. V gene TRBV5-1 combines with J gene TRBJ2-7; possibly TRBD1 for D (5 bases). The CDR3 loop is CASSLSQVPTAEQYF. The CDR3 DNA is TGCGCCAGCAGCTTGTCACAGGTACCAACGGCGGAGCAGTACTTC.